This TCR beta chain was found in a study of T cell responses to AZD1222 COVID-19 vaccine. Study-wide background: Doses given second, at about 4 or about 12 weeks, were pooled.

With respect to this clone: What it binds is not known.

Losses at the gene ends were 5 bases for V and 0 bases for J; bases not matched to a gene: 6. This CDR3 is 15 amino acids long. The germline CDR1 and CDR2 sequences are ENHRY and SYGVKD. Study results and limitations: Spike-specific TCR breadth and depth both grew after two AZD1222 doses. Repertoires in all cases were sampled only once the peak T cell response had passed. Just five to seven people given AZD1222 tested seropositive at baseline.

Profiled with immunoSEQ multiplex PCR; TCRdb holds only in-frame clones, not every one. The profile covers roughly 110,000 clones, with around 91% appearing a single time and roughly 21% taken by the ten largest. The TCR comes from an adult in good health. The starting material was peripheral blood, obtained on day 0 of AZD1222 vaccination. The V gene is TRBV10-3, the J gene TRBJ1-1, with 7 bases lining up with TRBD1. CDR3: CAISKTTGLNTEAFF. Written as DNA, the CDR3 is TGTGCCATCAGTAAGACGACAGGGTTGAACACTGAAGCTTTCTTT.